This T cell receptor beta chain was recorded in a study of cytomegalovirus exposure and HLA in healthy donors. Remarks on this clone: The target antigen is unknown.

Overall study findings and caveats: Among the CMV-associated chains, three were confirmed in vitro as specific for CMV antigens. TCR sequences were mostly rare, though some public TCRs occurred in many donors.

V lost 3 bases to trimming and J lost 0 bases, with 6 bases between them. Germline V lookup: CDR1 LNHDA, CDR2 SQIVND (reference sequence). This CDR3 has 15 residues. Generated by immunoSEQ multiplex PCR, the TCRdb table keeps only in-frame clones and is missing some. The table lists around 70,000 clones, around 94% of them singletons. The V gene is TRBV19, the J gene TRBJ2-6, with D unclear. The TCR comes from a man younger than 30 in good health and CMV-seropositive. Sequencing input: PBMCs. The CDR3: CASSMWLSGANVLTF. DNA for the CDR3: TGTGCCAGTAGTATGTGGCTCTCTGGGGCCAACGTCCTGACTTTC.